A selection of T cell receptor beta chains follows, all from one sample in a study of early T cells in non-severe SARS-CoV-2 infection. Each CDR3 protein is one row after TCRdb ran MiXCR on the 5' RACE reads. Among over 30,000 distinct CDR3 sequences listed, approximately 5% were seen once. Sequencing input: whole blood. These receptors came from an adult who was a healthcare worker with PCR-confirmed SARS-CoV-2 infection or an uninfected control (not recorded which). Both conserved end residues are part of each CDR3. Each record gives: V gene, clone size, J gene, D gene, CDR3 DNA, CDR3 protein. A D gene is named only where the DNA matches it firmly. Clone sizes are given selectively: once, few, many, or a class where the clone is expanded.

>TRBV11-2|many|TRBJ2-5|NA
TGTGCCAGCAGCGTAGAAGCGGTTGAGACCCAGTACTTC
CASSVEAVETQYF
>TRBV7-8|few|TRBJ2-3|NA
TGTGCCAGCAGCTGGGCAAAGAGCACAGATACGCAGTATTTT
CASSWAKSTDTQYF
>TRBV2|many|TRBJ2-3|TRBD1
TGTGCCAGCAGTGAAAGGGGGCGCAACACAGATACGCAGTATTTT
CASSERGRNTDTQYF
>TRBV12-3/TRBV12-4|many|TRBJ2-1|NA
TGTGCCAGCAGGCGGGACAGTCTGGATGAGCAGTTCTTC
CASRRDSLDEQFF
>TRBV28|many|TRBJ2-2|NA
TGTGCCAGCAGTAGAGATTGGAGCGGGGAGCTGTTTTTT
CASSRDWSGELFF
>TRBV20-1|many|TRBJ1-2|TRBD1
TGCAGTGCTGGCCCGGGACAGGGAGTACAAAGGGATGGCTACACCTTC
CSAGPGQGVQRDGYTF
>TRBV25-1|NA|TRBJ2-7|NA
TGTGCCAGCAGAAACAGTGCGTCGGGGTACGAGCAGTACTTC
CASRNSASGYEQYF
>TRBV18|many|TRBJ2-1|TRBD2
TGTGCCAGCTCACCCCCCCGGGGGGGAGGCTACAATGAGCAGTTCTTC
CASSPPRGGGYNEQFF
>TRBV12-3/TRBV12-4|many|TRBJ2-6|NA
TGTGCCAGCAGTTTATGGGGCTCTGGGGCCAACGTCCTGACTTTC
CASSLWGSGANVLTF
>TRBV14|many|TRBJ1-1|NA
TGTGCCAGCGGGTCTTTGGGGGGAAGTACTGAAGCTTTCTTT
CASGSLGGSTEAFF
>TRBV6-5|many|TRBJ2-1|TRBD2
TGTGCCAGCAGTTACGCGATGACTAGCGGGAGGGCCCGAGAGCAGTTCTTC
CASSYAMTSGRAREQFF
>TRBV19|NA|TRBJ1-2|NA
TGTGCCAGTAGTATTTCACAGTATAGGGGTTCGGGCTACACCTTC
CASSISQYRGSGYTF
>TRBV19|many|TRBJ2-1|NA
TGTGCCAGTAGTATAGGGTCTCACAATGAGCAGTTCTTC
CASSIGSHNEQFF
>TRBV6-2/TRBV6-3|many|TRBJ1-5|NA
TGTGCCAGCAGCCCGACGAGGTTCCCTAATCAGCCCCAGCATTTT
CASSPTRFPNQPQHF
>TRBV7-9|many|TRBJ2-1|TRBD2
TGTGCCAGCAGCTTATCACTAGCGGGAAGGGATGAGCAGTTCTTC
CASSLSLAGRDEQFF
>TRBV20-1|medium-sized|TRBJ2-1|NA
TGCAGTGCTATCGCCACTAGTCGCCATGAGCAGTTCTTC
CSAIATSRHEQFF
>TRBV5-6|many|TRBJ2-5|NA
TGTGCCAGCAGCTTCCTGACCGATTCCCAGTACTTC
CASSFLTDSQYF
>TRBV4-1|NA|TRBJ2-2|NA
TGCGCCAGCAGCCAAGCCCCCCCTAACACCGGGGAGCTGTTTTTT
CASSQAPPNTGELFF
>TRBV6-6|many|TRBJ1-5|NA
TGTGCCAGCAGCCCCGGCCTGGGCAATCAGCCCCAGCATTTT
CASSPGLGNQPQHF